These T cell receptor beta chains were read from a single sample in a study of T-cell memory formation after mild COVID-19. One entry per CDR3 protein results from TCRdb running MiXCR on the 5' RACE reads. The repertoire includes 280,000 or so distinct CDR3 sequences, roughly 18% of them detected once, and 23% sits in the top ten. Source material: PBMCs or a T cell subset sorted from them (not recorded which). Receptors were obtained from a man aged 18 to 35 who had mild COVID-19 (a few samples of this study predate the infection). Cell type and time point are not known. Each CDR3 is given with its conserved first and last residue. D genes are given only for firm matches. Clone size, where shown, is once, few, many, or a class for clones that have expanded.

16,TRBD2,TRBJ2-5,TRBV9,.,TGTGCCAGCAGCGTAGTCGGTAGCGGGATACAAGAGACCCAGTACTTC,CASSVVGSGIQETQYF
13,TRBD2,TRBJ2-1,TRBV20-1,few,TGCAGTCCGACTAGCGGGGGGGACCATGAGCAGTTCTTC,CSPTSGGDHEQFF
14,TRBD1,TRBJ2-2,TRBV6-4,few,TGTGCCAGCAGTGAGACAGGGGAGACCGGGGAGCTGTTTTTT,CASSETGETGELFF
13,TRBD1,TRBJ2-7,TRBV5-1,.,TGCGCCAGCAGCTTACAGGGGGCAACCGAGCAGTACTTC,CASSLQGATEQYF
16,TRBD2,TRBJ2-5,TRBV7-2,few,TGTGCCAGCAGCTTTCATAGCGGGGGGAAACAAGAGACCCAGTACTTC,CASSFHSGGKQETQYF
14,TRBD1,TRBJ1-4,TRBV7-9,.,TGTGCCAGCAGGCCTAGACAGGGCCAAGAAAAACTGTTTTTT,CASRPRQGQEKLFF
14,.,TRBJ1-5,TRBV2,many,TGTGCCAGCAGTGGCCCCTCCGCGTATCAGCCCCAGCATTTT,CASSGPSAYQPQHF
13,.,TRBJ2-1,TRBV24-1,few,TGTGCCACCAGTGACAGGAGTTACAATGAGCAGTTCTTC,CATSDRSYNEQFF
14,.,TRBJ1-6,TRBV20-1,many,TGCAGTGCTATACAGAGCTCCTATAATTCACCCCTCCACTTT,CSAIQSSYNSPLHF
12,.,TRBJ2-3,TRBV6-4,.,TGTGCCAGCAGTGACGGGGAAGATACGCAGTATTTT,CASSDGEDTQYF
14,.,TRBJ1-5,TRBV4-1,few,TGCGCCAGCAGCCAAGGACAGAACAATCAGCCCCAGCATTTT,CASSQGQNNQPQHF
14,.,TRBJ1-2,TRBV7-9,few,TGTGCCAGCAGCTCCCCAGGGACGGGCTATGGCTACACCTTC,CASSSPGTGYGYTF
14,TRBD1,TRBJ1-1,TRBV9,few,TGTGCCAGCAGCGTCCGGGACAGATGGACTGAAGCTTTCTTT,CASSVRDRWTEAFF
16,.,TRBJ2-5,TRBV7-2,few,TGTGCCAGCAGCTTAGTCAGGCAGCGGAGGGGAGAGACCCAGTACTTC,CASSLVRQRRGETQYF
16,TRBD1,TRBJ2-3,TRBV7-8,.,TGTGCCAGCACCTCAGTGGAGGCCAGGGGGACAGATACGCAGTATTTT,CASTSVEARGTDTQYF
18,TRBD2,TRBJ2-1,TRBV6-2/TRBV6-3,.,TGTGCCAGCAGTTTCCTAGCGGGGGGCCCGAGCTCCTACAATGAGCAGTTCTTC,CASSFLAGGPSSYNEQFF
17,TRBD1,TRBJ1-2,TRBV5-1,.,TGCGCCAGCAGCTTGGGGACGCGGACAGGGATAATTTATGGCTACACCTTC,CASSLGTRTGIIYGYTF
15,.,TRBJ2-4,TRBV10-3,.,TGTGCCATCAGTGAGCAGGCAGGGGAAGGTGGCATTCAGTACTTC,CAISEQAGEGGIQYF
13,.,TRBJ2-2,TRBV7-9,.,TGTGCCAGCAGCTTAACGGGGACCGGGACCGCGATTTTT,CASSLTGTGTAIF
16,TRBD1,TRBJ2-5,TRBV18,.,TGTGCCAGCTCACCCGCCAGGGGGAACGGCCAAGAGACCCAGTACTTC,CASSPARGNGQETQYF
13,.,TRBJ2-3,TRBV20-1,.,TGCAGTGCTTTAACAGGGAACACAGATACGCAGTATTTT,CSALTGNTDTQYF
13,.,TRBJ2-5,TRBV19,few,TGTGCCAGTAGTACCCTAGAGAAGGAGACCCAGTACTTC,CASSTLEKETQYF
15,.,TRBJ2-2,TRBV4-3,few,TGCGCCAGCAGCCGGGGGGCAGTGAACACCGGGGAGCTGTTTTTT,CASSRGAVNTGELFF
15,.,TRBJ2-7,TRBV4-3,.,TGCGCCAGCAGCCAAGAACCACAGTTGGCCTACGAGCAGTACTTC,CASSQEPQLAYEQYF
14,TRBD1,TRBJ1-4,TRBV6-1,many,TGTGCCAGCAGTCCCGACAGGGAAACCGGAAAACTGTTTTTT,CASSPDRETGKLFF
12,.,TRBJ1-1,TRBV3-1,.,TGTGCCAGCAGCCAGATGAACACTGAAGCTTTCTTT,CASSQMNTEAFF
13,.,TRBJ2-1,TRBV12-3/TRBV12-4,few,TGTGCCAGCAGTTCCCAGTCCTACAATGAGCAGTTCTTC,CASSSQSYNEQFF
18,TRBD2,TRBJ2-2,TRBV7-2,many,TGTGCCAGCAGCTTAGAGAGTAGCGGGGGGCTGAACACCGGGGAGCTGTTTTTT,CASSLESSGGLNTGELFF
13,.,TRBJ2-3,TRBV27,few,TGTGCCAGCAGAACCCAGGGCACAGATACGCAGTATTTT,CASRTQGTDTQYF
13,.,TRBJ1-2,TRBV12-3/TRBV12-4,.,TGTGCCAGCAGTCGACAGGCGCTCTATGGCTACACCTTC,CASSRQALYGYTF
11,.,TRBJ2-5,TRBV2,few,TGTGCCAGCACCATTATGGAGACCCAGTACTTC,CASTIMETQYF